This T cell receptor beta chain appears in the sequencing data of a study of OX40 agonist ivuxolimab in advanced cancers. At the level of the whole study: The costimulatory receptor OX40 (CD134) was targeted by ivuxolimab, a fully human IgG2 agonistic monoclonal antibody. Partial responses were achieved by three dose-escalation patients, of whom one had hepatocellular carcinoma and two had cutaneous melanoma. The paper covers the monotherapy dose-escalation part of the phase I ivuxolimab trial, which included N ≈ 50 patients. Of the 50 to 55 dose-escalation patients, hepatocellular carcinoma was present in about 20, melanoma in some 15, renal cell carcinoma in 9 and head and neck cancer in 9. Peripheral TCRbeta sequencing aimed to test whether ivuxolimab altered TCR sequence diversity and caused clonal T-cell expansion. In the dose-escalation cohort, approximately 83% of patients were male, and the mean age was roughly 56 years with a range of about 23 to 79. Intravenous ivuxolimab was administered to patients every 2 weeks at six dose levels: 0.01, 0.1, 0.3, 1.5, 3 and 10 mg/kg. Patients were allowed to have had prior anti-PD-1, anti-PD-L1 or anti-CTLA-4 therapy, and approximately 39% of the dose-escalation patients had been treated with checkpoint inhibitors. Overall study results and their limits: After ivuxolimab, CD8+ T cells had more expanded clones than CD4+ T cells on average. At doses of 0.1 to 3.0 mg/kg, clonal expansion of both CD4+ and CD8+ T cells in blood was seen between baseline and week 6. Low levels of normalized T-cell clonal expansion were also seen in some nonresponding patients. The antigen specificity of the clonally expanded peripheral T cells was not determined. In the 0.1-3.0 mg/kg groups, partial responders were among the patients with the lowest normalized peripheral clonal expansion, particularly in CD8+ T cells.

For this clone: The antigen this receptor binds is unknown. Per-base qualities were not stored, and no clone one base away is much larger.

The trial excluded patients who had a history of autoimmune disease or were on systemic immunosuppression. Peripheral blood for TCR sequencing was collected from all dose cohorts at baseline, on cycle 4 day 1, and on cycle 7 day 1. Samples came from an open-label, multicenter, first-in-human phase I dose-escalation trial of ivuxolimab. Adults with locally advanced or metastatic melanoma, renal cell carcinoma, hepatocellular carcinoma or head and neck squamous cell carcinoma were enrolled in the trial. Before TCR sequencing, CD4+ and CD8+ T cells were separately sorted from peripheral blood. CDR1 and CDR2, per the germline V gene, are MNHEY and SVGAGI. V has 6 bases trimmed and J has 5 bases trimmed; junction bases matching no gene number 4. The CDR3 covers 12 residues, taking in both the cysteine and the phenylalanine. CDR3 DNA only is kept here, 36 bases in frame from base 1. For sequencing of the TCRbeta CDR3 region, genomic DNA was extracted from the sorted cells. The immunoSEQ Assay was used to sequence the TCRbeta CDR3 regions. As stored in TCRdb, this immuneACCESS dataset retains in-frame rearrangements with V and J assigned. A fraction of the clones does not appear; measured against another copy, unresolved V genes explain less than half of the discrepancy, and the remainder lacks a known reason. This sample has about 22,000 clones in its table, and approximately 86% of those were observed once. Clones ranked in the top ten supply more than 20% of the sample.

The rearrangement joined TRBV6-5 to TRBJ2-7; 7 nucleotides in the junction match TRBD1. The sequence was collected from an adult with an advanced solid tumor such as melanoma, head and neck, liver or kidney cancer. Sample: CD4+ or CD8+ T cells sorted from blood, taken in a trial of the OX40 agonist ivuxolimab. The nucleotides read TGTGCCAGCAGGACAGGGCGGAACGAGCAGTACTTC. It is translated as CASRTGRNEQYF.